This T cell receptor (beta chain) was identified during a study of blood T cells in healthy people across ages. The study's findings and limits: Since the PBMCs were unsorted, naive and antigen-experienced cells could not be conclusively compared. A strong correlation between TCR beta diversity and naive T cell percentage was seen.

Sample-barcoded 5' priming and a J-beta primer mix drove a second PCR of roughly 6 to 12 cycles. Using its own MiXCR run on the 5' RACE reads, TCRdb lists one record per CDR3 protein. The sample has 800,000 to 1,000,000 distinct CDR3 sequences; about 48% are singletons. As regards this clonotype: The antigen is not known.

A minimum of 7 million PBMCs was isolated per sample. CDR1 is SGHAT, CDR2 FQNNGV, per germline. Trimming removed 8 bases from V and 8 bases from J, with 13 bases in between. The CDR3 extends over 12 amino acids. This chain joins TRBV11-2 and TRBJ2-1; the D is unclear. The sequenced sample consisted of blood. The receptor was isolated from a man aged 25-45 years in good health. In DNA form, the CDR3 reads TGTGCCAGCGGGCCGAATTACGATGAGCAGTTCTTC. Amino acid sequence: CASGPNYDEQFF.